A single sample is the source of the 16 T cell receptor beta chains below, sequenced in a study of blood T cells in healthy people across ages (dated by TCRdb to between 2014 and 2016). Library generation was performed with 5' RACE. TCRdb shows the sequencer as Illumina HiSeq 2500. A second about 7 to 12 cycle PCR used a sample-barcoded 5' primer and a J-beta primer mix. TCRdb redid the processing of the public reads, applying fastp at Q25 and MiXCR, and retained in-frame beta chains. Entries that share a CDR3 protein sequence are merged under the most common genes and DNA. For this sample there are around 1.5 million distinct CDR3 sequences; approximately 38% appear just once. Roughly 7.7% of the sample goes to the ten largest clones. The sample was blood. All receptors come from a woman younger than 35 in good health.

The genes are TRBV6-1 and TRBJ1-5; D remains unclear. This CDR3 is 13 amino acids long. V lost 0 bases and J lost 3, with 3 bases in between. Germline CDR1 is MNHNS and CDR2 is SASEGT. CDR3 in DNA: TGTGCCAGCAGTGAAGCTATCAATCAGCCCCAGCATTTT. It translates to CASSEAINQPQHF.

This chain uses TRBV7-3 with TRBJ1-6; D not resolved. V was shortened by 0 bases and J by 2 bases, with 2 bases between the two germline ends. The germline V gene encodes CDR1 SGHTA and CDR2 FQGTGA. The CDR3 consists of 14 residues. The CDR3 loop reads CASSLTTYNSPLHF. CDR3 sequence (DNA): TGTGCCAGCAGCTTAACCACCTATAATTCACCCCTCCACTTT.

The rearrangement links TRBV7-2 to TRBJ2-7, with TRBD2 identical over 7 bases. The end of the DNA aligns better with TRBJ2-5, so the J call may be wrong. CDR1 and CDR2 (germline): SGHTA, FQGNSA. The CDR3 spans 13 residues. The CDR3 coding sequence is TGTGCCAGCAGCGACGGACTAGACGAGACCCAGTACTTC. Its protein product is CASSDGLDETQYF.

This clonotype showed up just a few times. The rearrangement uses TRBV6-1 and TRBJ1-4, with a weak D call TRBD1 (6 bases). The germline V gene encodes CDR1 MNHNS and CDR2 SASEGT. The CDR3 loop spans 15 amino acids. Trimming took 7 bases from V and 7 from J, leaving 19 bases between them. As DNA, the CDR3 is TGTGCCAGCAATACGGACGGAGGGGGAGGTGAAAAACTGTTTTTT. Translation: CASNTDGGGGEKLFF.

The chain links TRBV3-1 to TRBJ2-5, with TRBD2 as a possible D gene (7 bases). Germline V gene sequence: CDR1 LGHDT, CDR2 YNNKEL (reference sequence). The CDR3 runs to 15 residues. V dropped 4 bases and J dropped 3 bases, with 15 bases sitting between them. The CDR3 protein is CASSRRGAMKETQYF. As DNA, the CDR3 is TGTGCCAGCAGCCGCCGGGGGGCTATGAAAGAGACCCAGTACTTC.

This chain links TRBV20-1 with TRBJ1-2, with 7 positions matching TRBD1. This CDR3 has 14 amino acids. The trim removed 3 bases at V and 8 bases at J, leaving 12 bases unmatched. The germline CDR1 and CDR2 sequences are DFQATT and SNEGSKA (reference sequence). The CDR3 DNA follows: TGCAGTGCTAGCACAGGGGAGAAAGGAGAAGGCTACACCTTC. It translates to CSASTGEKGEGYTF.

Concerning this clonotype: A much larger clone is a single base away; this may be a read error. This CDR3 reads CASSFGRGKLNEQFF. The CDR3 DNA reads TGTGCCAGCAGTTTTGGCCGGGGCAAACTCAATGAGCAGTTCTTC. The chain combines TRBV12-3 or TRBV12-4 with TRBJ2-1, with D possibly called TRBD1 or TRBD2 (5 bases each). Trimming took off 3 bases at V and 6 bases at J, with 15 bases between the two ends. The CDR3 is made up of 15 amino acids.

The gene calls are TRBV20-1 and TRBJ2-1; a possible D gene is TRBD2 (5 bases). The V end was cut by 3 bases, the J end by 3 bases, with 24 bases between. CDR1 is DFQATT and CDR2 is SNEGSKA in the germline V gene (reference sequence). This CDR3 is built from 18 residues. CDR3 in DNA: TGCAGTGCTAGCGCTCTCGAGGGTTTACTAGGATACTACAATGAGCAGTTCTTC. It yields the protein CSASALEGLLGYYNEQFF.

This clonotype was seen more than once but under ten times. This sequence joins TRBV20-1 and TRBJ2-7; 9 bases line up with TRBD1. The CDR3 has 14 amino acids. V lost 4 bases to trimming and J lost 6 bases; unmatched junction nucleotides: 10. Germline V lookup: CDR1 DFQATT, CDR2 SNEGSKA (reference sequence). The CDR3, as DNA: TGCAGTGCTACCTCCGGGACAGGGCTTACCGAGCAGTACTTC. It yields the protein CSATSGTGLTEQYF.

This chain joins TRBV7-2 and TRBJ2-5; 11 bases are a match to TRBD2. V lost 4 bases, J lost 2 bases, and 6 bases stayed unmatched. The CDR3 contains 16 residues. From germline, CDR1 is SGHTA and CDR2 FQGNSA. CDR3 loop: CASSSSIAGGQETQYF. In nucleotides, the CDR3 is TGTGCCAGCAGCTCCTCAATAGCGGGGGGGCAAGAGACCCAGTACTTC.

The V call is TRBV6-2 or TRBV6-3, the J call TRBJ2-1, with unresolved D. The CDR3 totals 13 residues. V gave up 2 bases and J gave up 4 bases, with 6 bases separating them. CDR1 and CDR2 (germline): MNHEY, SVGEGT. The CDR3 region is CASSYQQYNEQFF. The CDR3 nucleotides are TGTGCCAGCAGTTACCAGCAGTACAATGAGCAGTTCTTC.

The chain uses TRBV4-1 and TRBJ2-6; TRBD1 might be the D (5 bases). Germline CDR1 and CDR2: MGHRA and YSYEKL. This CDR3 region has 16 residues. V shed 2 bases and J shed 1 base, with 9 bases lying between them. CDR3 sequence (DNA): TGCGCCAGCAGCCAATTCGCAGGGTCTGGGGCCAACGTCCTGACTTTC. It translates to CASSQFAGSGANVLTF.

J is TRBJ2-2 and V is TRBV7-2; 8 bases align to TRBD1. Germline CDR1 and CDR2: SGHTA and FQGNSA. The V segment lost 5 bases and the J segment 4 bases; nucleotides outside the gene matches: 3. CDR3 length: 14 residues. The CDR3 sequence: CASSPQGATGELFF. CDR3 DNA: TGTGCCAGCAGCCCCCAGGGGGCCACCGGGGAGCTGTTTTTT.

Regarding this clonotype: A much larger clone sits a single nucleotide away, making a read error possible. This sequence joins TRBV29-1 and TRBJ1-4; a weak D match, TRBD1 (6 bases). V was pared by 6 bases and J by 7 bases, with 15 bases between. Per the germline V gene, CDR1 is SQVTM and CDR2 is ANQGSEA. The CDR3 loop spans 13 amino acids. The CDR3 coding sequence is TGCAGCGTCACAGGGAATTTTGGTGAAAAACTGTTTTTT. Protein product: CSVTGNFGEKLFF.

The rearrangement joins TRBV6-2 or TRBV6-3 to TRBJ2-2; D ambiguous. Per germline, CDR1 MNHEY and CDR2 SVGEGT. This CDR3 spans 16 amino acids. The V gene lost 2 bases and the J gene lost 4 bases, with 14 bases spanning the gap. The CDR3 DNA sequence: TGTGCCAGCAGTTACCTAGGTCTTGGTGGCACCGGGGAGCTGTTTTTT. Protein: CASSYLGLGGTGELFF.

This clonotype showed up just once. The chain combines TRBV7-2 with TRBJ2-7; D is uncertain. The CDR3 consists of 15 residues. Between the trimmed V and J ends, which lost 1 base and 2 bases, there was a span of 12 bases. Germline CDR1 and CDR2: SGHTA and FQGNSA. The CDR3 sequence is CASSLGVAVPYEQYF. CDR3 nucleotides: TGTGCCAGCAGCTTAGGGGTAGCAGTTCCCTACGAGCAGTACTTC.